These T cell receptor beta chains were read from a single sample in a study of blood T cell repertoires in COVID-19. Using immunoSEQ multiplex PCR, the repertoire was profiled, and TCRdb retains in-frame clones only, with some absent. This sample has over 100,000 clones, with roughly 84% found just once. Sequences were obtained from PBMCs or T cells enriched from blood (not recorded which). The receptors shown here come from a woman aged 25 to 39 who had recovered from COVID-19. Each CDR3 is given with its conserved first and last residue. A D gene is named only where the DNA matches it firmly. Not all rows give a size; the values are once, few, many and, for expanded clones, a class.

J gene,D gene,V gene,clone size,CDR3 protein,CDR3 DNA
TRBJ1-5,NA,TRBV6-5,NA,CASSYGGAGQPQHF,TGTGCCAGCAGTTACGGAGGGGCGGGTCAGCCCCAGCATTTT
TRBJ2-6,TRBD1,TRBV14,NA,CASSHRAGGSGANVLTF,TGTGCCAGCAGCCACAGGGCAGGGGGCTCTGGGGCCAACGTCCTGACTTTC
TRBJ2-1,TRBD2,TRBV9,NA,CASSVEGGLAGYNEQFF,TGTGCCAGCAGCGTAGAGGGGGGACTAGCGGGATACAATGAGCAGTTCTTC
TRBJ1-5,TRBD1,TRBV10-3,NA,CAFLRGQGPFWPQHF,TGTGCCTTCCTTAGGGGACAGGGCCCTTTCTGGCCCCAGCATTTT
TRBJ2-5,NA,TRBV20-1,once,CSALKRETQYF,TGCAGTGCCCTAAAGAGAGAGACCCAGTACTTC
TRBJ2-7,TRBD1,TRBV6-2/TRBV6-3,few,CASSTQQGGEQYF,TGTGCCAGCAGTACTCAACAGGGGGGCGAGCAGTACTTC
TRBJ2-5,TRBD1,TRBV5-5,NA,CASSLGTGVETQYF,TGTGCCAGCAGCTTGGGGACAGGGGTAGAGACCCAGTACTTC
TRBJ2-2,NA,TRBV2,once,CASRSTSAGELFF,TGTGCCAGCAGATCTACTAGTGCCGGGGAGCTGTTTTTT
TRBJ2-1,TRBD2,TRBV4-3,NA,CASSQGTGLAGLYNEQFF,TGCGCCAGCAGCCAAGGTACCGGGCTAGCGGGCTTATACAATGAGCAGTTCTTC
TRBJ2-3,TRBD1,TRBV27,NA,CASGGTGGTDTQYF,TGTGCCAGCGGGGGGACAGGGGGCACAGATACGCAGTATTTT
TRBJ1-6,TRBD1,TRBV5-5,NA,CASSTGTGNNSPLHF,TGTGCCAGCAGCACAGGGACAGGGAATAATTCACCCCTCCACTTT
TRBJ2-3,NA,TRBV28,few,CASSLPGLSTDTQYF,TGTGCCAGCAGTCTGCCGGGACTCAGCACAGATACGCAGTATTTT
TRBJ2-3,NA,TRBV6-4,NA,CASSDTGEADTQYF,TGTGCCAGCAGTGATACGGGAGAAGCAGATACGCAGTATTTT
TRBJ2-2,TRBD2,TRBV29-1,NA,CSVVAGPTGELFF,TGCAGCGTTGTAGCGGGGCCCACCGGGGAGCTGTTTTTT
TRBJ2-1,TRBD2,TRBV9,NA,CASSVSFGLAGQGSYNEQFF,TGTGCCAGCAGCGTATCATTCGGACTAGCGGGACAAGGCTCCTACAATGAGCAGTTCTTC
TRBJ2-1,NA,TRBV3-1/TRBV3-2,NA,CASSLSTVLGEQFF,TGTGCCAGCAGCCTTTCTACTGTCCTCGGGGAGCAGTTCTTC
TRBJ1-6,NA,TRBV2,once,CASRVSQYNSPLHF,TGTGCCAGCAGGGTATCCCAGTATAATTCACCCCTCCACTTT
TRBJ2-7,NA,TRBV19,NA,CASSPSVGGRQYF,TGTGCCAGTAGTCCCTCGGTGGGGGGAAGGCAGTACTTC
TRBJ1-2,TRBD1,TRBV27,NA,CASSWSRTGVAYGYTF,TGTGCCAGCAGTTGGTCGAGGACAGGGGTCGCCTATGGCTACACCTTC
TRBJ2-1,TRBD2,TRBV6-2/TRBV6-3,NA,CASSQTSAYNEQFF,TGTGCCAGCAGTCAGACTAGCGCCTACAATGAGCAGTTCTTC
TRBJ1-1,TRBD1,TRBV7-9,NA,CASSPRQGVLNTEAFF,TGTGCCAGCAGCCCCCGACAGGGGGTCTTGAACACTGAAGCTTTCTTT
TRBJ1-6,NA,TRBV4-2,NA,CASSHPRGVDSYNSPLHF,TGTGCCAGCAGCCACCCGCGGGGGGTTGACTCCTATAATTCACCCCTCCACTTT
TRBJ1-2,TRBD1,TRBV6-5,NA,CASSTGQAIGTF,TGTGCCAGCAGTACAGGACAGGCAATCGGCACCTTC
TRBJ2-1,NA,TRBV11-2,NA,CASSLGLRVFF,TGTGCCAGCAGCTTAGGCCTTCGGGTGTTCTTC
TRBJ2-2,NA,TRBV19,NA,CASSSLVGALAGELFF,TGTGCCAGTAGCAGCCTAGTAGGGGCGCTGGCCGGGGAGCTGTTTTTT
TRBJ2-3,TRBD2,TRBV13,NA,CASSARTSGTSTDTQYF,TGTGCCAGCAGCGCTCGGACTAGCGGAACTAGCACAGATACGCAGTATTTT
TRBJ1-4,TRBD1,TRBV5-5,NA,CASSPRTGSRYEKLFF,TGTGCCAGCAGCCCAAGGACAGGGTCACGCTATGAAAAACTGTTTTTT
TRBJ2-3,TRBD2,TRBV7-9,NA,CASSPWDYQTQYF,TGTGCCAGCAGCCCATGGGACTACCAAACGCAGTATTTT
TRBJ1-5,TRBD1,TRBV19,few,CASTNAGGYGNQPQHF,TGTGCCAGTACCAATGCAGGGGGCTATGGCAATCAGCCCCAGCATTTT
TRBJ2-1,NA,TRBV20-1,NA,CSASRGNEQFF,TGCAGTGCTAGCCGGGGGAATGAGCAGTTCTTC
TRBJ2-7,TRBD1,TRBV7-3,NA,CASSAQGAIRTSSYEQYF,TGTGCCAGCAGCGCGCAGGGGGCCATCAGAACTAGCTCCTACGAGCAGTACTTC
TRBJ1-2,NA,TRBV28,NA,CASSLRGTTNYGYTF,TGTGCCAGCAGTTTAAGGGGGACAACTAACTATGGCTACACCTTC
TRBJ1-1,NA,TRBV9,NA,CASSPGQNTEAFF,TGTGCCAGCAGCCCCGGACAGAACACTGAAGCTTTCTTT
TRBJ2-1,TRBD1,TRBV24-1,NA,CATSDTGQGYNEQFF,TGTGCCACCAGTGATACGGGACAGGGCTACAATGAGCAGTTCTTC
TRBJ1-4,TRBD1,TRBV11-2,once,CASSSLRDRGQDEKLFF,TGTGCCAGCAGCTCCCTCCGGGACAGGGGGCAGGATGAAAAACTGTTTTTT
TRBJ2-6,NA,TRBV5-1,NA,CASSFDKSGANVLTF,TGCGCCAGCAGCTTTGACAAATCTGGGGCCAACGTCCTGACTTTC
TRBJ2-7,TRBD1,TRBV7-9,NA,CASSAEGTGFLEQYF,TGTGCCAGCAGCGCCGAAGGGACAGGGTTCCTCGAGCAGTACTTC
TRBJ2-3,NA,TRBV24-1,NA,CATSEGANTDTQYF,TGTGCCACCAGTGAAGGGGCGAACACAGATACGCAGTATTTT
TRBJ2-7,TRBD1,TRBV7-2,once,CASSLTQDRGRRGEQYF,TGTGCCAGCAGCTTAACCCAGGACAGGGGGCGCCGGGGCGAGCAGTACTTC
TRBJ2-1,TRBD2,TRBV4-2,NA,CASSRTSAGPSYNEQFF,TGTGCCAGCAGCCGAACCTCAGCGGGGCCCTCCTACAATGAGCAGTTCTTC
TRBJ1-4,NA,TRBV11-2,NA,CASSFSGEKLFF,TGTGCCAGCAGCTTTTCGGGAGAAAAACTGTTTTTT
TRBJ1-6,NA,TRBV28,once,CASSLEYSPLHF,TGTGCCAGCAGTTTAGAGTATTCACCCCTCCACTTT
TRBJ2-2,NA,TRBV6-4,NA,CASSDTSTGELFF,TGTGCCAGCAGTGATACTAGCACCGGGGAGCTGTTTTTT
TRBJ2-2,TRBD1,TRBV2,NA,CASSPRTGGSGELFF,TGTGCCAGCAGTCCTCGGACAGGGGGATCGGGGGAGCTGTTTTTT
TRBJ1-3,NA,TRBV18,NA,CASSLKESSGNTIYF,TGTGCCAGCTCCCTGAAGGAGAGCTCTGGAAACACCATATATTTT
TRBJ2-7,NA,TRBV5-6,NA,CASSLGARFSDEQYF,TGTGCCAGCAGCTTGGGGGCTAGGTTTAGCGACGAGCAGTACTTC
TRBJ2-1,TRBD2,TRBV4-3,NA,CASSQASTSDYNEQFF,TGCGCCAGCAGCCAGGCTTCTACTAGCGACTACAATGAGCAGTTCTTC
TRBJ2-1,NA,TRBV9,NA,CASSVATWRGNEQFF,TGTGCCAGCAGCGTAGCTACTTGGCGAGGGAATGAGCAGTTCTTC
TRBJ2-2,TRBD1,TRBV29-1,NA,CSVEFLQGPNTGELFF,TGCAGCGTTGAATTTTTACAGGGGCCTAACACCGGGGAGCTGTTTTTT
TRBJ1-2,TRBD1,TRBV18,NA,CASSPSQGAEGYTF,TGTGCCAGCTCACCAAGTCAGGGGGCGGAGGGCTACACCTTC
TRBJ1-2,TRBD1,TRBV7-2,NA,CASSDRQGNYGYTF,TGTGCCAGCAGCGACAGACAGGGGAACTATGGCTACACCTTC
TRBJ1-2,NA,TRBV7-2,once,CASSPQDGKIYGYTF,TGTGCCAGCAGTCCGCAGGACGGGAAAATCTATGGCTACACCTTC
TRBJ2-2,TRBD1,TRBV5-1,NA,CASSPGIGQGAGELFF,TGCGCCAGCAGCCCTGGGATAGGACAGGGGGCCGGGGAGCTGTTTTTT
TRBJ2-3,NA,TRBV19,NA,CASSMSRVRTDTQYF,TGTGCCAGTAGTATGAGCAGGGTTCGTACAGATACGCAGTATTTT
TRBJ2-5,TRBD1,TRBV5-1,NA,CASSTPDRVGLRETQYF,TGCGCCAGCAGCACCCCTGACAGGGTGGGTCTTAGAGAGACCCAGTACTTC
TRBJ1-3,NA,TRBV28,NA,CASSSSGQSGNTIYF,TGTGCCAGCAGTTCGTCCGGACAGTCTGGAAACACCATATATTTT
TRBJ2-2,NA,TRBV6-4,NA,CASSDSGAGELFF,TGTGCCAGCAGTGACTCAGGGGCCGGGGAGCTGTTTTTT
TRBJ2-7,TRBD1,TRBV28,many,CASSLGTGDSYEQYF,TGTGCCAGCAGTTTGGGGACAGGTGATTCCTACGAGCAGTACTTC
TRBJ2-1,TRBD2,TRBV19,NA,CASSRWGGQFF,TGTGCCAGTAGTCGATGGGGGGGGCAGTTCTTC
TRBJ2-7,NA,TRBV6-2/TRBV6-3,NA,CASSYGATYEQYF,TGTGCCAGCAGTTACGGGGCTACCTACGAGCAGTACTTC